This T cell receptor (beta chain) is from a study of OX40 agonist ivuxolimab in advanced cancers. Study-wide context: One patient with hepatocellular carcinoma and two with cutaneous melanoma, three in all, had partial responses. Notes on the study in general: Part of the nonresponder group also had normalized T-cell clonal expansion that was low. Among the least clonally expanded were partial responders at 0.1-3.0 mg/kg.

Concerning this clone itself: The target antigen is unknown.

The protocol was immunoSEQ multiplex PCR, while the TCRdb copy is restricted to in-frame clones and leaves out a portion. This repertoire shows approximately 67,000 clones, about nine tenths found once; its top ten account for about 5.5%. Germline CDR1 is GTSNPN and CDR2 is SVGIG (reference sequence). V gave up 3 bases and J gave up 4 bases, with 13 bases separating them. CDR3 length: 14 residues. The input for sequencing was CD4+ or CD8+ T cells sorted from blood, taken in a trial of the OX40 agonist ivuxolimab. The TCR sequence derives from an adult with an advanced solid tumor such as melanoma, head and neck, liver or kidney cancer. The rearrangement joins TRBV30 to TRBJ1-5, with D possibly being TRBD1 (6 bases). This chain's CDR3 is CAWSGGQVNQPQHF. CDR3 nucleotides: TGTGCCTGGAGCGGGGGGCAGGTGAATCAGCCCCAGCATTTT.